The present TCR beta chain was sequenced within a study of Ad26.COV2.S vaccination and SARS-CoV-2 variants (dated by TCRdb to the early 2020s). For the wider study: Vaccine-arm donors were drawn from COV1001, a multicentre, randomized, double-blind, placebo-controlled phase I-IIa trial of Ad26.COV2.S in healthy adults. Dosing of Ad26.COV2.S was intramuscular, at either 5x10^10 or 1x10^11 viral particles, delivered as one shot or as two shots spaced 56 days apart. TCRbeta repertoire sequencing served as the tool for gauging how specific and how broad the SARS-CoV-2-reactive T cell receptors were following Ad26.COV2.S vaccination. A total of 32 samples were included in the TCR-sequenced set, comprising some 20 Ad26.COV2.S vaccine recipients, 5 placebo recipients and 8 SARS-CoV-2 convalescent individuals. Participants in the trial were split at random into five groups of five each, receiving low-dose or high-dose Ad26.COV2.S once or twice, or else placebo on both occasions. Investigators did not know the trial group allocation while performing experiments and assessing outcomes.

Beyond this particular receptor, the publication reports: The authors noted that the TCR breadth and depth analyses may have underestimated total T cell responses. The study was not powered for comparison of responses between vaccine doses or regimens. Non-spike TCR breadth was comparable between vaccine and placebo recipients, consistent with the vaccine containing only spike. After vaccination, substantial breadth of spike-specific CD8+ and CD4+ T cell responses was reported. Higher spike-specific TCR breadth was observed in Ad26.COV2.S recipients than in placebo recipients (P = 0.0014).

Details on this clone: Its antigen is still unknown. No base quality information exists; no much larger clone differs at one position.

The V end gives up 0 bases and the J end 3 bases, leaving 6 bases in the junction not matched to a gene. The germline V gene supplies CDR1 SQVTM and CDR2 ANQGSEA. Inclusive of the bounding cysteine and phenylalanine, the CDR3 is 15 residues long. Just the 45-base CDR3 DNA is kept, in frame starting at base 1. Per the publication, the treatment or condition label means: about 20 received Ad26.COV2.S at low or high dose, single or two shots; about 5 received placebo; per-sample allocation not given. Repertoires of vaccine and placebo recipients were sequenced from samples collected on day 63 after the first injection. In Cohort 1b, 25 to 30 adults aged 18-55 years were enrolled at a single site in Boston, USA, between 29 July and 7 August 2020. As a vaccine, Ad26.COV2.S was a replication-incompetent adenovirus type 26 vector that expressed a prefusion-stabilized SARS-CoV-2 spike protein derived from the original Wuhan strain.

The immunoSEQ Assay was used to sequence TCRbeta CDR3 regions. After extraction, genomic DNA underwent amplification by bias-controlled multiplex PCR, followed by high-throughput sequencing. As for the authors' bioinformatics: To quantify the absolute abundance of every unique TCRbeta CDR3 region, sequences were collapsed and filtered. T cell fraction was estimated by normalizing TCRbeta template counts to usable DNA, with usable DNA measured through amplification of reference genes found in all nucleated cells. Repertoire TCRs were annotated as SARS-CoV-2-specific when V gene, CDR3 amino acid sequence and J gene were exactly matched to a known reactive TCR set. The reference SARS-CoV-2 TCR set came from MIRA and was filtered for enrichment in COVID-19-positive ImmuneCODE repertoires, removing public or cross-reactive TCRs. Drawing on the MIRA antigens, annotated TCRs were analysed further at the level of specific ORF or position within ORF. Breadth was defined as annotated unique rearrangements over total unique productive rearrangements; depth was the summed frequency of those rearrangements. TCR breadth was compared between groups using two-sided Wilcoxon rank-sum tests. TCRdb holds this immuneACCESS table with in-frame rearrangements only. Some clones are missing; in checked studies, unresolved V genes explain under half, and the rest has no known cause. V and J calls plus clone size are reproduced from that table; the DNA served to infer D and trimming. The sample data list about 350,000 clones, and about 85% of these were observed just once. The biggest ten clones account for roughly 3.1% of the sample.

Here the chain combines TRBV29-1 and TRBJ2-7; TRBD1 matches 9 bases in the middle. The sequenced sample was peripheral blood, obtained in a trial of Ad26.COV2.S vaccine versus placebo. The clonotype originates from a person aged 18-65 years who received the Ad26.COV2.S COVID-19 vaccine or a placebo. The CDR3 in this case is CSVEEWGQGNYEQYF. The nucleotide sequence is TGCAGCGTTGAAGAGTGGGGACAGGGTAACTACGAGCAGTACTTC.